This is a list of T cell receptor beta chains from one sample in a study of blood T cell repertoires in COVID-19. Profiled with immunoSEQ multiplex PCR; TCRdb holds only in-frame clones, not every one. The top ten hold about 11% of the sample, which has under 350,000 clones, approximately 83% seen once. The sample consisted of peripheral blood. These receptors originate from a woman in her 70s with acute or convalescent COVID-19. The CDR3 runs from the conserved cysteine through the conserved F or W. The order of the fields is CDR3 protein, CDR3 DNA, J gene, V gene, D gene, clone size. The D gene is left open where the match is weak. Clone size, where shown, is once, few, many, or a class for clones that have expanded.

CDR3 protein: CASSGLAANTGELFF
CDR3 DNA: TGTGCCAGCTCCGGACTAGCGGCTAACACCGGGGAGCTGTTTTTT
J gene: TRBJ2-2
V gene: TRBV27
D gene: TRBD2
clone size: .

CDR3 protein: CASSPGGGNNQPQHF
CDR3 DNA: TGTGCCAGCAGCCCCGGGGGGGGTAACAATCAGCCCCAGCATTTT
J gene: TRBJ1-5
V gene: TRBV7-8
D gene: .
clone size: .

CDR3 protein: CASSQFSRGSTDTQYF
CDR3 DNA: TGTGCCAGCAGCCAATTTTCGCGGGGGAGCACAGATACGCAGTATTTT
J gene: TRBJ2-3
V gene: TRBV3-1/TRBV3-2
D gene: TRBD2
clone size: .

CDR3 protein: CASSNTGDNSPLHF
CDR3 DNA: TGTGCCAGCAGCAATACGGGGGATAATTCACCCCTCCACTTT
J gene: TRBJ1-6
V gene: TRBV6-5
D gene: .
clone size: .

CDR3 protein: CASSRRGTDTQYF
CDR3 DNA: TGTGCCAGCAGCCGCCGGGGCACAGATACGCAGTATTTT
J gene: TRBJ2-3
V gene: TRBV3-1/TRBV3-2
D gene: .
clone size: .

CDR3 protein: CASSLARQIQFF
CDR3 DNA: TGTGCCAGCAGCTTAGCGCGGCAAATACAGTTCTTC
J gene: TRBJ2-1
V gene: TRBV7-2
D gene: .
clone size: .

CDR3 protein: CASTAGSRGYTF
CDR3 DNA: TGTGCCAGTACAGCGGGTTCTCGTGGCTACACCTTC
J gene: TRBJ1-2
V gene: TRBV19
D gene: .
clone size: many

CDR3 protein: CASSRLAGGPPAGELFF
CDR3 DNA: TGCGCCAGCAGCAGACTAGCGGGGGGACCGCCGGCCGGGGAGCTGTTTTTT
J gene: TRBJ2-2
V gene: TRBV4-1
D gene: TRBD2
clone size: .

CDR3 protein: CASFKEGGIKPQHF
CDR3 DNA: TGCGCCAGCTTCAAAGAAGGGGGCATCAAGCCCCAGCATTTT
J gene: TRBJ1-5
V gene: TRBV5-1
D gene: TRBD1
clone size: .

CDR3 protein: CSARSEKLFF
CDR3 DNA: TGCAGTGCTAGGAGCGAAAAACTGTTTTTT
J gene: TRBJ1-4
V gene: TRBV20-1
D gene: .
clone size: .

CDR3 protein: CASSVRTNYEQYF
CDR3 DNA: TGCGCCAGCAGCGTTAGAACCAACTACGAGCAGTACTTC
J gene: TRBJ2-7
V gene: TRBV5-1
D gene: .
clone size: .

CDR3 protein: CASSGGQDQNGYTF
CDR3 DNA: TGTGCCAGCAGCGGGGGACAGGACCAGAATGGCTACACCTTC
J gene: TRBJ1-2
V gene: TRBV7-9
D gene: TRBD1
clone size: .

CDR3 protein: CASSQGLIRDRGGVQETQYF
CDR3 DNA: TGCGCCAGCAGCCAAGGGCTGATCCGGGACAGGGGCGGAGTGCAAGAGACCCAGTACTTC
J gene: TRBJ2-5
V gene: TRBV4-1
D gene: TRBD1
clone size: .

CDR3 protein: CASSSVGENTEAFF
CDR3 DNA: TGTGCCAGCAGTTCGGTCGGGGAGAACACTGAAGCTTTCTTT
J gene: TRBJ1-1
V gene: TRBV6-5
D gene: .
clone size: .

CDR3 protein: CASRTTGDSGELFF
CDR3 DNA: TGTGCCAGCAGAACGACAGGGGACTCCGGGGAGCTGTTTTTT
J gene: TRBJ2-2
V gene: TRBV25-1
D gene: TRBD1
clone size: .

CDR3 protein: CAVIQGQGTAFF
CDR3 DNA: TGTGCCGTAATTCAGGGACAGGGGACAGCTTTCTTT
J gene: TRBJ1-1
V gene: TRBV30
D gene: TRBD1
clone size: .

CDR3 protein: CASSPVSGGTEAFF
CDR3 DNA: TGTGCCAGCAGCCCCGTTTCAGGGGGCACTGAAGCTTTCTTT
J gene: TRBJ1-1
V gene: TRBV11-2
D gene: TRBD1
clone size: .

CDR3 protein: CASSLTDSTYNEQFF
CDR3 DNA: TGTGCCAGCAGCCTCACCGACAGTACCTACAATGAGCAGTTCTTC
J gene: TRBJ2-1
V gene: TRBV7-9
D gene: .
clone size: few

CDR3 protein: CASMALAKNIQYF
CDR3 DNA: TGTGCCAGCATGGCCCTAGCCAAAAACATTCAGTACTTC
J gene: TRBJ2-4
V gene: TRBV2
D gene: .
clone size: .

CDR3 protein: CASSTRARFRDYNEQFF
CDR3 DNA: TGTGCCAGCAGCACCCGGGCCCGGTTCAGGGACTACAATGAGCAGTTCTTC
J gene: TRBJ2-1
V gene: TRBV7-9
D gene: .
clone size: .

CDR3 protein: CASSQAGLRDRGNIQYF
CDR3 DNA: TGCGCCAGCAGCCAAGCGGGCCTGCGGGACAGGGGAAACATTCAGTACTTC
J gene: TRBJ2-4
V gene: TRBV4-1
D gene: TRBD1
clone size: .

CDR3 protein: CSVDQGLGSTDTQYF
CDR3 DNA: TGCAGCGTTGACCAGGGTTTGGGAAGCACAGATACGCAGTATTTT
J gene: TRBJ2-3
V gene: TRBV29-1
D gene: .
clone size: once

CDR3 protein: CASSRTQGFDYGYTF
CDR3 DNA: TGCGCCAGCAGCCGAACACAGGGTTTCGACTATGGCTACACCTTC
J gene: TRBJ1-2
V gene: TRBV5-1
D gene: .
clone size: .

CDR3 protein: CASSLEQGGDTQYF
CDR3 DNA: TGCGCCAGCAGCTTAGAACAGGGCGGAGATACGCAGTATTTT
J gene: TRBJ2-3
V gene: TRBV5-1
D gene: .
clone size: .

CDR3 protein: CASSPPLQSIAKNIQYF
CDR3 DNA: TGTGCCAGCTCACCACCGCTACAGAGCATAGCCAAAAACATTCAGTACTTC
J gene: TRBJ2-4
V gene: TRBV18
D gene: .
clone size: .

CDR3 protein: CASSQGAVAGAYNEQFF
CDR3 DNA: TGCGCCAGCAGCCAGGGGGCGGTAGCGGGGGCCTACAATGAGCAGTTCTTC
J gene: TRBJ2-1
V gene: TRBV4-1
D gene: TRBD2
clone size: .

CDR3 protein: CASSLSQATSGANVLTF
CDR3 DNA: TGTGCCAGCAGCCTTTCGCAGGCAACGTCTGGGGCCAACGTCCTGACTTTC
J gene: TRBJ2-6
V gene: TRBV4-2
D gene: .
clone size: .

CDR3 protein: CASSVNRGGGGYTF
CDR3 DNA: TGTGCCAGCAGCGTGAACAGGGGGGGAGGTGGCTACACCTTC
J gene: TRBJ1-2
V gene: TRBV2
D gene: TRBD1
clone size: .

CDR3 protein: CASSQAAALRSNQPQHF
CDR3 DNA: TGCGCCAGCAGCCAAGCCGCGGCCTTGCGGAGCAATCAGCCCCAGCATTTT
J gene: TRBJ1-5
V gene: TRBV4-1
D gene: .
clone size: .

CDR3 protein: CASSRSDRPTEAFF
CDR3 DNA: TGTGCCAGCAGTAGATCCGACAGGCCCACTGAAGCTTTCTTT
J gene: TRBJ1-1
V gene: TRBV6-5
D gene: .
clone size: .

CDR3 protein: CASSLRTSGDTQYF
CDR3 DNA: TGTGCCAGCAGCTTACGGACTAGCGGAGATACGCAGTATTTT
J gene: TRBJ2-3
V gene: TRBV5-4
D gene: TRBD2
clone size: once

CDR3 protein: CATAGGGRTDTQYF
CDR3 DNA: TGTGCCACCGCGGGGGGGGGTCGCACAGATACGCAGTATTTT
J gene: TRBJ2-3
V gene: TRBV10-3
D gene: TRBD2
clone size: .

CDR3 protein: CSVVVRGRTEAFF
CDR3 DNA: TGCAGCGTTGTGGTAAGGGGTAGGACTGAAGCTTTCTTT
J gene: TRBJ1-1
V gene: TRBV29-1
D gene: .
clone size: .

CDR3 protein: CASSPPFGTQYF
CDR3 DNA: TGTGCCAGCTCACCCCCCTTCGGGACCCAGTACTTC
J gene: TRBJ2-5
V gene: TRBV18
D gene: .
clone size: .

CDR3 protein: CASSFSRELFF
CDR3 DNA: TGTGCCAGCAGCTTCTCCCGGGAGCTGTTTTTT
J gene: TRBJ2-2
V gene: TRBV7-8
D gene: .
clone size: .

CDR3 protein: CASSLTGQFYEQYF
CDR3 DNA: TGCGCCAGCAGCTTGACCGGACAATTTTACGAGCAGTACTTC
J gene: TRBJ2-7
V gene: TRBV5-1
D gene: .
clone size: .

CDR3 protein: CASSPGQGRYGYTF
CDR3 DNA: TGTGCCAGCAGCCCCGGACAGGGAAGATATGGCTACACCTTC
J gene: TRBJ1-2
V gene: TRBV9
D gene: TRBD1
clone size: .

CDR3 protein: CASSSTGTSPHEQFF
CDR3 DNA: TGTGCCAGCAGCTCGACGGGGACTAGTCCCCATGAGCAGTTCTTC
J gene: TRBJ2-1
V gene: TRBV5-4
D gene: TRBD2
clone size: .

CDR3 protein: CASSIVPTEAFF
CDR3 DNA: TGTGCCAGTAGTATCGTTCCCACTGAAGCTTTCTTT
J gene: TRBJ1-1
V gene: TRBV19
D gene: .
clone size: .

CDR3 protein: CASSLARTRGDTQYF
CDR3 DNA: TGTGCCAGCAGCTTAGCAAGGACTAGAGGCGATACGCAGTATTTT
J gene: TRBJ2-3
V gene: TRBV7-8
D gene: TRBD2
clone size: .

CDR3 protein: CASSLTANYGYTF
CDR3 DNA: TGTGCCAGCAGCCTGACAGCTAACTATGGCTACACCTTC
J gene: TRBJ1-2
V gene: TRBV7-2
D gene: .
clone size: .

CDR3 protein: CASSQRGNTEAFF
CDR3 DNA: TGTGCCAGCAGCCAACGAGGGAACACTGAAGCTTTCTTT
J gene: TRBJ1-1
V gene: TRBV11-2
D gene: .
clone size: .

CDR3 protein: CASRTGGATQYF
CDR3 DNA: TGTGCCAGCCGGACAGGGGGCGCTACGCAGTATTTT
J gene: TRBJ2-3
V gene: TRBV12-3/TRBV12-4
D gene: TRBD1
clone size: .

CDR3 protein: CASSFDRADTQYF
CDR3 DNA: TGTGCCAGCAGCTTTGACCGGGCAGATACGCAGTATTTT
J gene: TRBJ2-3
V gene: TRBV11-2
D gene: .
clone size: .

CDR3 protein: CASSLNGAGGGYTF
CDR3 DNA: TGTGCCAGCAGCTTGAATGGGGCAGGTGGAGGCTACACCTTC
J gene: TRBJ1-2
V gene: TRBV5-8
D gene: .
clone size: .

CDR3 protein: CASSLESSIDGYTF
CDR3 DNA: TGCGCCAGCAGCTTGGAATCGAGTATAGATGGCTACACCTTC
J gene: TRBJ1-2
V gene: TRBV5-1
D gene: .
clone size: .

CDR3 protein: CAIRTTSGGPNEQFF
CDR3 DNA: TGTGCCATCAGGACGACTAGCGGGGGACCCAATGAGCAGTTCTTC
J gene: TRBJ2-1
V gene: TRBV10-3
D gene: TRBD2
clone size: .

CDR3 protein: CASSPGQTGNTIYF
CDR3 DNA: TGTGCCAGCTCACCGGGACAGACAGGAAACACCATATATTTT
J gene: TRBJ1-3
V gene: TRBV18
D gene: TRBD1
clone size: .

CDR3 protein: CASSVGQGGYNEQFF
CDR3 DNA: TGTGCCAGCAGCGTAGGCCAGGGTGGTTACAATGAGCAGTTCTTC
J gene: TRBJ2-1
V gene: TRBV9
D gene: .
clone size: .

CDR3 protein: CASSPGLVNTEAFF
CDR3 DNA: TGTGCCAGCAGTCCTGGTCTAGTGAACACTGAAGCTTTCTTT
J gene: TRBJ1-1
V gene: TRBV3-1/TRBV3-2
D gene: .
clone size: few

CDR3 protein: CASTREGVNTGELFF
CDR3 DNA: TGCGCCAGCACCCGAGAGGGGGTCAACACCGGGGAGCTGTTTTTT
J gene: TRBJ2-2
V gene: TRBV5-1
D gene: .
clone size: .

CDR3 protein: CASSVGTGTYEQYF
CDR3 DNA: TGTGCCAGCAGCGTTGGGACAGGGACCTACGAGCAGTACTTC
J gene: TRBJ2-7
V gene: TRBV9
D gene: TRBD1
clone size: .

CDR3 protein: CASSPQVDYTF
CDR3 DNA: TGTGCCAGCAGTCCCCAGGTGGACTACACCTTC
J gene: TRBJ1-2
V gene: TRBV2
D gene: .
clone size: .

CDR3 protein: CASSLAGGSWGTDTQYF
CDR3 DNA: TGTGCCAGCAGCTTAGCGGGGGGGTCATGGGGCACAGATACGCAGTATTTT
J gene: TRBJ2-3
V gene: TRBV7-8
D gene: TRBD2
clone size: .

CDR3 protein: CASSQPNRGLHNSPLHF
CDR3 DNA: TGCGCCAGCAGCCAACCTAACAGGGGCCTACATAATTCACCCCTCCACTTT
J gene: TRBJ1-6
V gene: TRBV4-1
D gene: TRBD1
clone size: few

CDR3 protein: CASSPDQETQYF
CDR3 DNA: TGTGCCAGCAGCCCGGACCAAGAGACCCAGTACTTC
J gene: TRBJ2-5
V gene: TRBV2
D gene: .
clone size: once

CDR3 protein: CASSRTGGAAKNIQYF
CDR3 DNA: TGCGCCAGCAGCAGGACAGGGGGTGCAGCCAAAAACATTCAGTACTTC
J gene: TRBJ2-4
V gene: TRBV5-1
D gene: TRBD1
clone size: .

CDR3 protein: CASSRTGSTYEQYF
CDR3 DNA: TGTGCCAGCAGTCGGACAGGGAGTACCTACGAGCAGTACTTC
J gene: TRBJ2-7
V gene: TRBV25-1
D gene: TRBD1
clone size: .

CDR3 protein: CASSLKSGLEQYF
CDR3 DNA: TGTGCCAGCAGCTTAAAGAGCGGTTTAGAGCAGTACTTC
J gene: TRBJ2-7
V gene: TRBV5-4
D gene: .
clone size: .

CDR3 protein: CASRKRGDRDVYGYTF
CDR3 DNA: TGTGCCAGCAGAAAAAGGGGGGACAGGGACGTCTATGGCTACACCTTC
J gene: TRBJ1-2
V gene: TRBV5-4
D gene: TRBD1
clone size: .